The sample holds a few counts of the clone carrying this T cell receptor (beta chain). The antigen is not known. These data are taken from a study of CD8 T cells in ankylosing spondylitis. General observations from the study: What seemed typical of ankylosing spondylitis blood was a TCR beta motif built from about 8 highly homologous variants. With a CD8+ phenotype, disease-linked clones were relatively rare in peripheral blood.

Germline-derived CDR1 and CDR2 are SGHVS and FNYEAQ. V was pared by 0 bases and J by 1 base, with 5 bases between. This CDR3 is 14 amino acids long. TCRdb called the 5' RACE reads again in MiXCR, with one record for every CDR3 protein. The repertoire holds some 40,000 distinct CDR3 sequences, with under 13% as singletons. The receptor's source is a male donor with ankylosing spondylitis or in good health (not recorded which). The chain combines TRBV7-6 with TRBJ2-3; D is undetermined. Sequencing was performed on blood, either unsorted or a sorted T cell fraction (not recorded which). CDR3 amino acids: CASSLAEGTDTQYF. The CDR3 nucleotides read TGTGCCAGCAGCTTAGCTGAGGGCACAGATACGCAGTATTTT.